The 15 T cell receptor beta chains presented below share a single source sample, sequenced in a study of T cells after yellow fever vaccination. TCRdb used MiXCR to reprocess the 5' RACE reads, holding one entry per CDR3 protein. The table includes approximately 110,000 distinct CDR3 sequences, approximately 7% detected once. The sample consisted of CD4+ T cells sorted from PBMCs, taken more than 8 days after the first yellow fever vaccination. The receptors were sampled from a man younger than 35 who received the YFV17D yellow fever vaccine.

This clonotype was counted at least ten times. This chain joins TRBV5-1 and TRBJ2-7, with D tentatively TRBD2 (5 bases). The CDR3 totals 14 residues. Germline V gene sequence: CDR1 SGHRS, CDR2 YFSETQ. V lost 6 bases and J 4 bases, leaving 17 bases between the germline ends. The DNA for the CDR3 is TGCGCCAGCAAGCCCGGGGTGCACCATTACGAGCAGTACTTC. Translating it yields CASKPGVHHYEQYF.

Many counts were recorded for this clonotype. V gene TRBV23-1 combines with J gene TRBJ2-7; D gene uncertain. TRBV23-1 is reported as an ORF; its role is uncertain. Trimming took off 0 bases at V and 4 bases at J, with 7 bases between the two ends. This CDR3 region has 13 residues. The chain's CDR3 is CASSQSRDYEQYF. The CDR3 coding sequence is TGCGCCAGCAGTCAATCAAGGGATTACGAGCAGTACTTC.

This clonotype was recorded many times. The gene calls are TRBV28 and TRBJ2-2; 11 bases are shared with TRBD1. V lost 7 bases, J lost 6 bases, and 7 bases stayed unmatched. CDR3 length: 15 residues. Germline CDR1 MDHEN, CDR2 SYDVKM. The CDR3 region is CASTNGQGAAGELFF. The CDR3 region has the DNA TGTGCCAGCACCAACGGACAGGGGGCGGCCGGGGAGCTGTTTTTT. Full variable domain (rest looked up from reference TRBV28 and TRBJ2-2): DVKVTQSSRYLVKRTGEKVFLECVQDMDHENMFWYRQDPGLGLRLIYFSYDVKMKEKGDIPEGYSVSREKKERFSLILESASTNQTSMYLCASTNGQGAAGELFFGEGSRLTVL.

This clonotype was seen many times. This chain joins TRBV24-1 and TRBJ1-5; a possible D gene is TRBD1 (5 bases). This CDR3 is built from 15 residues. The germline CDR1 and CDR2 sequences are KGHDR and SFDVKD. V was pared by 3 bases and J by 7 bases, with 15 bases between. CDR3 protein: CATSDPGSGVQPQHF. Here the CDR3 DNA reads TGTGCCACCAGTGATCCGGGCTCGGGGGTCCAGCCCCAGCATTTT.

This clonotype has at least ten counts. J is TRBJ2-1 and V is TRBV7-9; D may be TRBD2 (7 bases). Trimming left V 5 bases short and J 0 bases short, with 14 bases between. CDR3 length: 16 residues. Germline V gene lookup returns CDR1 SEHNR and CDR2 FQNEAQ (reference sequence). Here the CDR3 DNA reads TGTGCCAGCAGCCCGACGGGGGGCCTCTCCTACAATGAGCAGTTCTTC. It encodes CASSPTGGLSYNEQFF.

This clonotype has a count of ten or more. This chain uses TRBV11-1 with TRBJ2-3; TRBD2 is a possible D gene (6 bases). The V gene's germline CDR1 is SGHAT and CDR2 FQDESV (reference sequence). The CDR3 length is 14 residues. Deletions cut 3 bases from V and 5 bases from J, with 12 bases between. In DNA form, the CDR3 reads TGTGCCAGCAGCTTGCGGGGAATGGAAGATACGCAGTATTTT. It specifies CASSLRGMEDTQYF.

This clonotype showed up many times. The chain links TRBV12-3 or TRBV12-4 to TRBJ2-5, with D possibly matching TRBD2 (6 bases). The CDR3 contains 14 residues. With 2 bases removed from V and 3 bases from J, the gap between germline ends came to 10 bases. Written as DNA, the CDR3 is TGTGCCAGCAGTTTAAGGGGAGGTGAAGAGACCCAGTACTTC. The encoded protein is CASSLRGGEETQYF.

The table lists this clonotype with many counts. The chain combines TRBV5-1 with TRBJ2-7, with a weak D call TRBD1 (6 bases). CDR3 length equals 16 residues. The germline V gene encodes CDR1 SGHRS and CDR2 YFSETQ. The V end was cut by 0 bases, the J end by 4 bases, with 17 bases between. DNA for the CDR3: TGCGCCAGCAGCTTGGTTTACAGGGAATACCTTTACGAGCAGTACGTC. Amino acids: CASSLVYREYLYEQYV.

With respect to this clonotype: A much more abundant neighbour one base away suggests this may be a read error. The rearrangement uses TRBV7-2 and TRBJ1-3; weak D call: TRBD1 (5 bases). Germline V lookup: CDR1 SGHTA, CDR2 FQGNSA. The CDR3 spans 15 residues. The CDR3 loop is CASSSRGFSGNSIYF. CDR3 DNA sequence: TGTGCCAGCAGCTCTCGGGGGTTTTCTGGAAACAGCATATATTTT.

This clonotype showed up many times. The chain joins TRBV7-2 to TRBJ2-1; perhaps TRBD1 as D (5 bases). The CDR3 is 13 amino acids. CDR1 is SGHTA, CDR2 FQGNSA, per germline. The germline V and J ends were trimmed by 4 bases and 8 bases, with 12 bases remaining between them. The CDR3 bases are TGTGCCAGCAGCTCCCAGCCAGGGTATGAGCAGTTCTTC. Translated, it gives CASSSQPGYEQFF.

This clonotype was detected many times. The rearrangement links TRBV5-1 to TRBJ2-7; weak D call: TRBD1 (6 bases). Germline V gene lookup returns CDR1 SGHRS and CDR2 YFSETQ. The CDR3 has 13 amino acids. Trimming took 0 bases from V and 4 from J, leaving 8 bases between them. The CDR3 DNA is TGCGCCAGCAGCTTGGAAACAGGGTACGAGCAGTACGTC. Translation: CASSLETGYEQYV.

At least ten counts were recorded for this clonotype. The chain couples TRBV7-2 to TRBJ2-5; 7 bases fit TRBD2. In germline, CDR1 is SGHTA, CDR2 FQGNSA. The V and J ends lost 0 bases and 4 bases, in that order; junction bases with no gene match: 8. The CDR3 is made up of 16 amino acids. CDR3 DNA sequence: TGTGCCAGCAGCTTAGCCCCCGGGGGGACCTTAGAGACCCAGTACTTC. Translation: CASSLAPGGTLETQYF.

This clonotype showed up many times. CDR3 sequence: CASTKDRGYYGYTF. As DNA, the CDR3 is TGTGCCAGCACTAAGGACAGGGGCTACTATGGCTACACCTTC. The V gene is TRBV6-1, the J gene TRBJ1-2; TRBD1 matches at 9 bases. Unmatched junction bases numbered 6, after V lost 7 bases and J lost 3 bases. CDR1 MNHNS and CDR2 SASEGT come from the germline V gene. The CDR3 runs to 14 residues.

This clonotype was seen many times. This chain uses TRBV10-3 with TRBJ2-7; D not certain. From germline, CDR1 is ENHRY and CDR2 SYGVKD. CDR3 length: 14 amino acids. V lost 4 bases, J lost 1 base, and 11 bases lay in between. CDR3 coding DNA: TGTGCCATCAGTGCGGCCCAGGATTCCTACGAGCAGTACGTC. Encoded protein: CAISAAQDSYEQYV.

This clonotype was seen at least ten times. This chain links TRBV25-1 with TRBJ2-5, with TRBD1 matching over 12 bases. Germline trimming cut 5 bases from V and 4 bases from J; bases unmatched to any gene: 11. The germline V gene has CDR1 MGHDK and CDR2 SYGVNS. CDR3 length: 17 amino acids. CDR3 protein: CASSKPGTGGIAETQYF. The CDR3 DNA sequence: TGTGCCAGCAGTAAGCCGGGGACAGGGGGCATAGCAGAGACCCAGTACTTC. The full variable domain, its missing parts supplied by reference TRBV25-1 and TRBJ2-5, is EADIYQTPRYLVIGTGKKITLECSQTMGHDKMYWYQQDPGMELHLIHYSYGVNSTEKGDLSSESTVSRIRTEHFPLTLESARPSHTSQYLCASSKPGTGGIAETQYFGPGTRLLVL.